Listed below are T cell receptor beta chains from one sample, sequenced in a study of OX40 agonist ivuxolimab in advanced cancers. This table comes from immunoSEQ multiplex PCR, and its TCRdb copy is limited to in-frame clones, with some not included. The sample lists more than 60,000 clones, around 82% occurring once. The material sequenced was CD4+ or CD8+ T cells sorted from blood, taken in a trial of the OX40 agonist ivuxolimab. These receptors were collected from an adult with an advanced solid tumor such as melanoma, head and neck, liver or kidney cancer. The CDR3 runs from the conserved cysteine through the conserved F or W. A D gene is named only where the DNA matches it firmly. Size values are once, few and many counts, or a class for expanded clones, and some rows have none.

CDR3 length	D gene	V gene	clone size	J gene	CDR3 DNA	CDR3 protein
14	TRBD1	TRBV4-3	NA	TRBJ2-7	TGCGCCAGCAGCCCTCAACAGGGGCCATACGAGCAGTACTTC	CASSPQQGPYEQYF
15	TRBD1	TRBV5-1	NA	TRBJ2-5	TGCGCCAGCAGCTTGGTGGGACAGGGGGCAGAGACCCAGTACTTC	CASSLVGQGAETQYF
13	NA	TRBV6-1	NA	TRBJ2-7	TGTGCCAGCAGTTCCGGGTCGCACTACGAGCAGTACTTC	CASSSGSHYEQYF
17	TRBD2	TRBV2	NA	TRBJ2-3	TGTGCCAGCAAAAAGCGGGGGGGCCAAATAGGCACAGATACGCAGTATTTT	CASKKRGGQIGTDTQYF
14	NA	TRBV7-8	NA	TRBJ2-1	TGTGCCAGCAGCTTCCCAGCGAGGGGATCTGAGCAGTTCTTC	CASSFPARGSEQFF
17	TRBD1	TRBV19	NA	TRBJ1-5	TGTGCCAGTAGTATTTGGGACAGGGGATCGAGCAATCAGCCCCAGCATTTT	CASSIWDRGSSNQPQHF
17	NA	TRBV28	NA	TRBJ2-5	TGTGCCAGCAGGGCCGAAGGGATGGGGGGGCTCCAAGAGGCCCAGTACTTC	CASRAEGMGGLQEAQYF
13	NA	TRBV28	few	TRBJ2-7	TGTGCCAGCAGCCCGGGTCGAGGCGGGGAGCAGTACTTC	CASSPGRGGEQYF
14	TRBD2	TRBV27	NA	TRBJ2-5	TGTGCCAGCAGTTCCCCAAGCGGGGAGGAGACCCAGTACTTC	CASSSPSGEETQYF
14	NA	TRBV7-2	NA	TRBJ2-6	TGTGCCAGCAGCCGGACTGCTGGGGCCAACGTCCTGACTTTC	CASSRTAGANVLTF
14	NA	TRBV10-2	NA	TRBJ2-2	TGCGCCAGCAGTGTACAAAGGGACACCGGGGAGCTGTTTTTT	CASSVQRDTGELFF
14	NA	TRBV18	NA	TRBJ1-5	TGTGCCAGCTCCCGGGGGATTAGCAATCAGCCCCAGCATTTT	CASSRGISNQPQHF
13	TRBD1	TRBV11-2	NA	TRBJ1-2	TGTGCCAGCAGCTCGGACAGGGGGAATGGCTACACCTTC	CASSSDRGNGYTF
15	TRBD2	TRBV10-3	NA	TRBJ2-3	TGTGCCATCAGTGGTCTAGCGGGGCACACAGATACGCAGTATTTT	CAISGLAGHTDTQYF
15	NA	TRBV14	once	TRBJ2-3	TGTGCCAGCAGCCAAGCAGAGGGCGTGACAGATACGCAGTATTTT	CASSQAEGVTDTQYF
15	NA	TRBV2	once	TRBJ1-5	TGTGCCAGCAGTCCCCTGAGGACTAGCAATCAGCCCCAGCATTTT	CASSPLRTSNQPQHF
15	NA	TRBV5-6	NA	TRBJ1-5	TGTGCCAGCAGCTTGGTTGGGACCCCTAATCAGCCACAGCATTTT	CASSLVGTPNQPQHF
15	NA	TRBV6-1	NA	TRBJ1-5	TGTGCCAGCAGTCCCGGGACCTATAGCAATCAGCCCCAGCATTTT	CASSPGTYSNQPQHF
16	TRBD1	TRBV23-1	NA	TRBJ1-1	TGCGCCAGCAGTCCTGGGACAGGGTCCCTGAACACTGAAGCTTTCTTT	CASSPGTGSLNTEAFF
14	NA	TRBV6-1	NA	TRBJ1-2	TGTGCCAGCTTTCTGGGAGGAGGTAACTATGGCTACACCTTC	CASFLGGGNYGYTF
16	TRBD1	TRBV13	NA	TRBJ1-4	TGTGCCAGCAGCTCCTCCGCGACAGGGGCCTTTGAAAAACTGTTTTTT	CASSSSATGAFEKLFF
18	NA	TRBV7-8	few	TRBJ1-5	TGTGCCAGCAGCGGCTTGGCCAGGGTAGGTCGGAGCAATCAGCCCCAGCATTTT	CASSGLARVGRSNQPQHF
13	NA	TRBV25-1	once	TRBJ2-7	TGTGCCAGCAGTGATGGGGGCGGGGGCGAGCAGTACTTC	CASSDGGGGEQYF
14	NA	TRBV5-1	NA	TRBJ2-7	TGCGCCAGCAGCTTGCAAGGGCTTGCAACAGAGCAGTACTTC	CASSLQGLATEQYF
14	TRBD2	TRBV29-1	NA	TRBJ2-1	TGCAGCGTTTCTCTAGCGGGGGGTTACAATGAGCAGTTCTTC	CSVSLAGGYNEQFF
15	NA	TRBV11-3	NA	TRBJ2-2	TGTGCCAGCAGCCCCAGGGACTCTAACACCGGGGAGCTGTTTTTT	CASSPRDSNTGELFF
14	TRBD1	TRBV28	NA	TRBJ1-1	TGTGCCAGCAGTTTATTGGACAGGGGGGTGGGGGCTTTCTTT	CASSLLDRGVGAFF
16	TRBD1	TRBV5-8	NA	TRBJ1-4	TGTGCCAGCAGCTCCGAACAGGGGATAGGATTTGAAAAACTGTTTTTT	CASSSEQGIGFEKLFF
13	NA	TRBV6-5	NA	TRBJ1-2	TGTGCCAGCAGTTATTCCGGCCTGGGAGGCTACACCTTC	CASSYSGLGGYTF
14	TRBD1	TRBV14	NA	TRBJ2-7	TGTGCCAGCAGCCAAGGTCGGACAGGGGTACCTCAGTACTTC	CASSQGRTGVPQYF
14	NA	TRBV10-3	NA	TRBJ1-2	TGTGCCATCAGTGAGTCAGGGTCGGCATATGGCTACACCTTC	CAISESGSAYGYTF
14	NA	TRBV12-5	NA	TRBJ1-1	TGTGCTAGTGGGCCACTGGGGGTAGGCACTGAAGCTTTCTTT	CASGPLGVGTEAFF
14	NA	TRBV2	NA	TRBJ1-2	TGTGCCAGCAGTGAAAGTCGACAGACCTATGGCTACACCTTC	CASSESRQTYGYTF
15	TRBD1	TRBV19	NA	TRBJ1-5	TGTGCCAGTAGTATAGGACAGGGGTATAATCAGCCCCAGCATTTT	CASSIGQGYNQPQHF
16	NA	TRBV11-2	NA	TRBJ2-2	TGTGCCAGCAGCTTAGATCGGGGCAGGGTGCCCGGGGAGCTGTTTTTT	CASSLDRGRVPGELFF
14	NA	TRBV5-1	once	TRBJ2-1	TGCGCCAGCAGCTTGGATTTAGGTCGGGATGAGCAGTTCTTC	CASSLDLGRDEQFF
15	NA	TRBV5-1	NA	TRBJ1-1	TGCGCCAGCAGCTTCCCCCGTGACAGTAACACTGAAGCTTTCTTT	CASSFPRDSNTEAFF
14	NA	TRBV28	NA	TRBJ1-1	TGTGCCAGCGAAAACTTCGTGGGGAGGAGTGGAGCTTTCTTT	CASENFVGRSGAFF
14	NA	TRBV28	NA	TRBJ2-5	TGTGCCAGCAGTTTGACGGGCCCTCTTCAGACCCAGTACTTC	CASSLTGPLQTQYF
15	NA	TRBV29-1	NA	TRBJ2-3	TGCAGCGTGGTGGGGGACTCGTCTAGCACAGATACGCAGTATTTT	CSVVGDSSSTDTQYF
15	NA	TRBV28	NA	TRBJ2-3	TGTGCCAGCAGTCGCGTGAACAGGGACACAGATACGCAGTATTTT	CASSRVNRDTDTQYF
12	NA	TRBV19	NA	TRBJ2-7	TGTGCCAGTAGTCCTGGGACGGGCGAGCAGTACTTC	CASSPGTGEQYF
15	NA	TRBV6-1	NA	TRBJ2-1	TGTGCCAGCAGTGAACGGCCCCGAGACTACAATGAGCAGTTCTTC	CASSERPRDYNEQFF
15	NA	TRBV18	NA	TRBJ2-5	TGTGCCAGCTCACTTGCGGCAGGGTCTCAAGAGACCCAGTACTTC	CASSLAAGSQETQYF
16	TRBD2	TRBV5-5	NA	TRBJ2-1	TGTGCCAGCAGCCCCGGGGGGGCCAAATCCTACAATGAGCAGTTCTTC	CASSPGGAKSYNEQFF
13	NA	TRBV7-2	few	TRBJ2-5	TGTGCCAGCAGCTTAGAACTCCAAGAGACCCAGTACTTC	CASSLELQETQYF
17	TRBD1	TRBV28	once	TRBJ1-2	TGTGCCAGCAGTCAAGGGGGCAGCTCCCTCGGATGGGGTGGCTACACCTTC	CASSQGGSSLGWGGYTF
16	TRBD1	TRBV6-5	NA	TRBJ1-4	TGTGCCAGCAGTTATTCCGGGACAGGCTACGACGAAAAACTGTTTTTT	CASSYSGTGYDEKLFF
15	NA	TRBV7-6	NA	TRBJ2-1	TGTGCCAGCAGCTTAGACCCGGGGCTAGACAATGAGCAGTTCTTC	CASSLDPGLDNEQFF
14	NA	TRBV2	NA	TRBJ1-6	TGTGCCAGCAGTGAAAGGGGAGGGGGAGTACAGGGCCACTTT	CASSERGGGVQGHF
13	TRBD1	TRBV5-1	NA	TRBJ1-2	TGCGCCAGCAGCAAAGACAGGGGAGGCGGCTACACCTTC	CASSKDRGGGYTF
17	NA	TRBV5-1	once	TRBJ2-5	TGCGCCAGCAGCTTGGCCCCCGGACGCCACCGGCAAGAGACCCAGTACTTC	CASSLAPGRHRQETQYF
13	NA	TRBV5-6	NA	TRBJ1-2	TGTGCCAGCAGCCTGCTTAATACGGCTGGCTACACCTTC	CASSLLNTAGYTF
16	NA	TRBV11-2	NA	TRBJ2-2	TGTGCCAGCAGCGTTAACAGGGCTGGCAGCACCGGGGAGCTGTTTTTT	CASSVNRAGSTGELFF
16	TRBD2	TRBV5-1	NA	TRBJ2-1	TGCGCCAGCAGCTTGGGTTGGACTAGCGGGAACAATGAGCAGTTCTTC	CASSLGWTSGNNEQFF
15	NA	TRBV18	few	TRBJ2-5	TGTGCCAGCTCTCAAAACGGCGCAGTTGGAGAGACCCAGTACTTC	CASSQNGAVGETQYF
18	TRBD1	TRBV19	NA	TRBJ1-1	TGTGCCAGTAGTTACAATACAGGGGCGGGGGCTATGAACACTGAAGCTTTCTTT	CASSYNTGAGAMNTEAFF
14	NA	TRBV2	NA	TRBJ2-5	TGTGCCAGCAGTGAATATCGGGAAGGGCGGACCCAGTACTTC	CASSEYREGRTQYF
14	NA	TRBV6-1	NA	TRBJ1-2	TGTGCCAGCAGTGTCTCGGTCGGGGGCTATGGCTACACCTTC	CASSVSVGGYGYTF